A selection of T cell receptor beta chains follows, all from one sample in a study of T-cell reconstitution after alpha-beta-depleted transplantation in children. TCRdb reanalysed the PCR reads using MiXCR and keeps one entry per CDR3 protein. The sample lists some 72,000 distinct CDR3 sequences; roughly 6.6% were seen once. The specimen was PBMCs from the stem cell graft donor, collected from the stem cell graft. The receptors derive from a human donor who donated a stem cell graft to a child with acute lymphoblastic leukemia. Each CDR3 is given without its conserved first and last residue. Rows may omit the clone size; those that give it use once, few, many or a size class.

cdr3_aa v_call clone_size j_call
ASSRGTRGYEQY TRBV6-2/TRBV6-3 few TRBJ2-7
ASSLSGGTDTEY TRBV5-1 - TRBJ2-3
ASSGQNQETQY TRBV6-1 many TRBJ2-5
ASSVEGRGMYNEQF TRBV9 many TRBJ2-1
ASHDSGSADTQY TRBV5-1 - TRBJ2-3
ASSPSAGSPLH TRBV7-2 many TRBJ1-6
ASSQDPRAGWRSHGYT TRBV4-3 many TRBJ1-2
ASSLFTNQPQH TRBV27 many TRBJ1-5
ASSPTVTGNYGYT TRBV12-3/TRBV12-4 many TRBJ1-2
ASSYAGFKEKLF TRBV6-5 many TRBJ1-4
AIQQGLGSPLH TRBV7-9 few TRBJ1-6
ASSLRGVWTDTQY TRBV11-1 few TRBJ2-3
ASSYGFRQTTNEKLF TRBV6-2/TRBV6-3 few TRBJ1-4
ASSHLPRTGNEKLF TRBV7-9 - TRBJ1-4
ASSDGLASKETQY TRBV6-1 many TRBJ2-5
ASSPTSGSSGANVLT TRBV5-1 many TRBJ2-6
ATSSRTSGAYEQY TRBV15 many TRBJ2-7
ATSAVLAGATDTQY TRBV24-1 few TRBJ2-3
SARDALQLLFPYEQY TRBV20-1 many TRBJ2-7
AISGSRVESSYEQY TRBV10-3 many TRBJ2-7
ASSPDVGLSGEKLF TRBV19 few TRBJ1-4
ASSVKQGSDTQY TRBV9 many TRBJ2-3
SVVKGNTGELF TRBV29-1 many TRBJ2-2
ASSPWGGNEKLF TRBV28 many TRBJ1-4
ASSYRGGYSEKLF TRBV7-9 many TRBJ1-4
ASSYGGLGGYT TRBV6-2/TRBV6-3 - TRBJ1-2
ASSWRGSGIYNEQF TRBV13 - TRBJ2-1
ASRFGQGAGNTIY TRBV6-1 - TRBJ1-3
ASSLRGTGRNSEAF TRBV7-3 many TRBJ1-1
ASSDWLNPYEQY TRBV10-2 many TRBJ2-7
ASSSSSGRNEQY TRBV5-1 many TRBJ2-7
SVTGDRGLPFLY TRBV29-1 many TRBJ2-7
AIETGRGTGELF TRBV27 many TRBJ2-2
ASSEHRSGEQY TRBV2 many TRBJ2-7
ASLLPVNTEAF TRBV2 few TRBJ1-1
ASSPDRGNQPQH TRBV18 - TRBJ1-5
ASSRQAGTSAYSSYNEQF TRBV3-1 many TRBJ2-1
ASSEATSGRYNEQF TRBV6-1 - TRBJ2-1
SATGTSDSYNEQF TRBV20-1 many TRBJ2-1
ASSLYREPSNEQF TRBV6-2/TRBV6-3 many TRBJ2-1
ASSTNYRGNGYT TRBV27 many TRBJ1-2
ASSHRFDTQY TRBV7-2 many TRBJ2-3
ASSLVSGTDTQY TRBV28 few TRBJ2-3
ASSSPGQGTNYGYT TRBV5-5 many TRBJ1-2
SVEGDTAGAF TRBV29-1 many TRBJ1-1
ASGFRASGGSSYNEQF TRBV16 - TRBJ2-1
ASSRSGAHTGELF TRBV5-4 many TRBJ2-2
ASSMDRGRDSPLH TRBV5-1 many TRBJ1-6
SARVRSGRTYNEQF TRBV20-1 few TRBJ2-1
ASSARLAGVPMREQY TRBV11-2 - TRBJ2-7
SVRTSGRADTQY TRBV29-1 many TRBJ2-3
ASRRTGTEAF TRBV19 many TRBJ1-1